The 18 T cell receptor beta chains presented below share a single source sample, sequenced in a study of T cells of healthy individuals. TCRdb passed the 5' RACE reads through MiXCR, listing each CDR3 protein once. The table lists about 63,000 distinct CDR3 sequences, roughly 16% of them singletons. These receptors all stem from a human donor in good health.

J is TRBJ2-1 and V is TRBV7-2, with 12 bases fitting TRBD2. Germline V lookup: CDR1 SGHTA, CDR2 FQGNSA. The CDR3 runs 18 residues. J was trimmed by 7 bases and V by 4 bases; bases with no gene match: 14. The CDR3 nucleotides read TGTGCCAGCAGCTCGTTCAAGTCGGGGACTAGCGGGTTGAATGAGCAGTTCTTC. Encoded protein: CASSSFKSGTSGLNEQFF.

This clonotype was seen only a few times. This sequence joins TRBV30 and TRBJ1-2; tentatively, D is TRBD1 (6 bases). Germline V CDR1 and CDR2: GTSNPN, SVGIG (reference sequence). V was cut by 5 bases and J by 6 bases, with 16 bases left in between. This CDR3 is built from 13 residues. CDR3 sequence reads: CAWAGVGADGYTF. For the CDR3, the DNA is TGTGCCTGGGCAGGGGTGGGAGCGGATGGCTACACCTTC.

The genes are TRBV4-3 and TRBJ1-4, with 7 positions matching TRBD1. V lost 0 bases, J lost 8 bases, and 3 bases stayed unmatched. The CDR3 runs 14 residues. Germline CDR1 LGHNA, CDR2 YSLEER. Here the CDR3 reads CASSQDLTGEKLFF. CDR3 bases: TGCGCCAGCAGCCAAGATCTGACAGGGGAAAAACTGTTTTTT.

This chain links TRBV4-1 with TRBJ1-1, with a possible D match to TRBD1 (5 bases). V was pared by 5 bases and J by 2 bases, with 12 bases between. The CDR3 extends over 14 amino acids. Germline CDR1 MGHRA, CDR2 YSYEKL. The CDR3 reads CASSYLDRNTEAFF. CDR3 nucleotides: TGCGCCAGCAGCTACTTAGACAGAAACACTGAAGCTTTCTTT.

The chain couples TRBV5-3 to TRBJ1-1, with D perhaps matching TRBD1 (5 bases). Being an ORF, TRBV5-3 has a function that is uncertain. Deletions cut 4 bases from V and 6 bases from J, with 19 bases between. The CDR3 extends over 15 amino acids. The CDR3 here is CARSGEVPGVPEAFF. DNA for the CDR3: TGTGCCAGAAGCGGGGAAGTCCCGGGGGTCCCTGAAGCTTTCTTT.

This chain connects TRBV5-1 to TRBJ2-3; D is undetermined. There are 14 residues in the CDR3. V was clipped by 0 bases and J by 2 bases, with 7 bases between them. CDR1 is SGHRS, CDR2 YFSETQ, per germline. CDR3: CASSLGRPTDTQYF. The CDR3, as DNA: TGCGCCAGCAGCTTGGGGCGCCCCACAGATACGCAGTATTTT. Based on the CDR3 plus reference TRBV5-1 and TRBJ2-3, the full variable domain is KAGVTQTPRYLIKTRGQQVTLSCSPISGHRSVSWYQQTPGQGLQFLFEYFSETQRNKGNFPGRFSGRQFSNSRSEMNVSTLELGDSALYLCASSLGRPTDTQYFGPGTRLTVL.

The table lists this clonotype with many counts. The chain combines TRBV28 with TRBJ1-1; D might be TRBD1 (6 bases). V was shortened by 5 bases and J by 4 bases, with 17 bases between the two germline ends. Germline V lookup: CDR1 MDHEN, CDR2 SYDVKM. The CDR3 covers 15 residues. This chain's CDR3 is CASSIPTGIRTEAFF. The CDR3 coding sequence is TGTGCCAGCAGTATCCCAACAGGGATACGCACTGAAGCTTTCTTT.

This clonotype was recorded at least ten times. V usage is TRBV12-3 or TRBV12-4 and J usage is TRBJ2-2; TRBD2 agrees at 12 bases. Losses at the gene ends were 6 bases for V and 4 bases for J; bases not matched to a gene: 12. The CDR3 consists of 18 residues. CDR3 in amino acids: CASSPSPGLAGITGELFF. CDR3 in DNA: TGTGCCAGCAGCCCTTCCCCTGGACTAGCGGGAATCACCGGGGAGCTGTTTTTT.

The V and J genes are TRBV2 and TRBJ2-3, with 11 bases lining up with TRBD1. The ends lost 4 bases at V and 5 bases at J; junction bases unmatched: 14. The CDR3 contains 18 residues. The germline V gene has CDR1 SNHLY and CDR2 FYNNEI. CDR3 amino acids: CASSGPSPGQGVRDTQYF. CDR3 nucleotide sequence: TGTGCCAGCAGTGGGCCCTCGCCGGGACAGGGGGTTAGAGATACGCAGTATTTT.

In its sample, this clonotype was seen a few times. This chain uses TRBV7-9 with TRBJ2-1, with no clear D. The CDR3 has 14 residues. Trimming shortened V by 8 bases and J by 6 bases, and 17 bases separated the two germline ends. Germline CDR1 is SEHNR and CDR2 is FQNEAQ (reference sequence). The CDR3 loop reads CASLLRDSTNEQFF. CDR3 sequence (DNA): TGTGCCAGCCTACTTAGGGATAGCACCAATGAGCAGTTCTTC.

The chain links TRBV11-2 to TRBJ2-4; a possible D gene is TRBD2 (5 bases). This CDR3 comprises 13 residues. The germline gives CDR1 SGHAT, CDR2 FQNNGV. V was cut by 5 bases and J by 6 bases, with 11 bases left in between. The DNA for the CDR3 is TGTGCCAGCAGCATTAGCGTAAGAAACATTCAGTACTTC. This encodes CASSISVRNIQYF.

The chain joins TRBV6-5 to TRBJ1-2, with 8 bases fitting TRBD1. The CDR3 runs to 13 residues. V shed 8 bases, J shed 7 bases, and the junction held 9 bases outside the gene matches. Germline assignment: CDR1 MNHEY and CDR2 SVGAGI. CDR3: CASSSTGEGGYTF. CDR3 in DNA: TGTGCCAGCTCATCGACAGGGGAGGGTGGCTACACCTTC.

This clonotype is medium-sized. This rearrangement joins TRBV20-1 to TRBJ2-3; 12 bases are shared with TRBD2. The CDR3 runs 13 residues. Germline loops: CDR1 DFQATT, CDR2 SNEGSKA (reference sequence). J lost 10 bases, V lost 6 bases, and 8 bases had no gene match. In nucleotides, the CDR3 is TGCAGTGCCCCGAGGACTAGCGGGGTATCGCAGTATTTT. It is translated as CSAPRTSGVSQYF.

This clonotype showed up many times. This chain connects TRBV6-5 to TRBJ2-7; D unclear. Germline lookup yields CDR1 MNHEY and CDR2 SVGAGI. The CDR3 runs 14 residues. The germline V and J ends were trimmed by 5 bases and 5 bases, with 16 bases remaining between them. The CDR3 here is CASSLQSPHDEQYF. The CDR3 DNA reads as TGTGCCAGCAGTCTGCAGTCCCCCCATGACGAGCAGTACTTC.

The rearrangement links TRBV7-6 to TRBJ2-7, with 9 bases matching TRBD1. With 2 bases clipped from V and 2 bases from J, the junction kept 13 bases outside the gene matches. The CDR3 runs 18 residues. Per the germline V gene, CDR1 is SGHVS and CDR2 is FNYEAQ. CDR3 residues: CASSLKPVLDRGPYEQYF. DNA of the CDR3: TGTGCCAGCAGCTTAAAACCGGTTTTGGACAGGGGACCCTACGAGCAGTACTTC.

This clonotype was seen repeatedly, ten times or more. This chain uses TRBV4-1 with TRBJ2-6, with D perhaps matching TRBD2 (5 bases). The CDR3 totals 13 residues. The V and J ends lost 4 bases and 6 bases respectively, with 7 bases between them. The V gene's germline CDR1 is MGHRA and CDR2 YSYEKL. As DNA, the CDR3 is TGCGCCAGCAGCCGGGGAGAGGCCAACGTCCTGACTTTC. Protein product: CASSRGEANVLTF.

This clonotype was counted at least ten times. The chain joins TRBV4-1 to TRBJ2-7; 14 bases align to TRBD2. The CDR3 spans 17 residues. Losses at the gene ends were 1 base for V and 4 bases for J; bases not matched to a gene: 6. Per germline, CDR1 MGHRA and CDR2 YSYEKL. This CDR3 is CASSQGAGTSGGYEQYF. CDR3 coding DNA: TGCGCCAGCAGCCAAGGCGCCGGGACTAGCGGGGGATACGAGCAGTACTTC.

The V and J genes are TRBV6-6 and TRBJ2-1; D remains ambiguous. Trimming stripped 8 bases from V and 8 bases from J, with 19 bases between. Germline V CDR1 and CDR2: MNHNY, SVGAGI (reference sequence). The CDR3 consists of 14 residues. The CDR3 protein is CASEGPPLGYEQFF. DNA for the CDR3: TGTGCCAGCGAAGGTCCCCCTCTTGGGTATGAGCAGTTCTTC.